The 10 T cell receptor beta chains in this list originate from one sample, sequenced in a study of CD8 T cells in Susac syndrome. RNA amounts of about 0.5 to 1 ug underwent reverse transcription with random hexamers. TCRdb processed the immunoSEQ multiplex PCR reads anew with MiXCR; each CDR3 protein has one entry. In the table there are around 80,000 distinct CDR3 sequences, approximately 95% of which are singletons. Material for sequencing was CD8+ T cells from PBMCs. The receptors stem from a human donor with Susac syndrome.

The J gene is TRBJ2-3, the V gene TRBV6-4; 15 bases are a match to TRBD2. In germline, CDR1 is MRHNA, CDR2 SNTAGT. The CDR3 covers 15 residues. J lost 2 bases, V lost 8 bases, and 2 bases had no gene match. CDR3 in DNA: TGTGCCAGCGGGACTAGCGGGGGGCCCACAGATACGCAGTATTTT. Amino acids: CASGTSGGPTDTQYF.

This chain joins TRBV20-1 and TRBJ1-5; D gene unclear. The V and J ends lost 0 bases and 0 bases respectively, with 18 bases between them. The CDR3 has 18 amino acids. Germline assignment: CDR1 DFQATT and CDR2 SNEGSKA (reference sequence). The CDR3 DNA reads TGCAGTGCTAGAGACTACGGCCAGGAACTATATAGCAATCAGCCCCAGCATTTT. Translated, it gives CSARDYGQELYSNQPQHF.

The J gene is TRBJ2-7, the V gene TRBV9, with TRBD2 as a possible D gene (5 bases). The germline CDR1 and CDR2 sequences are SGDLS and YYNGEE. Trimming took 3 bases from V and 2 from J, leaving 9 bases between them. This CDR3 spans 13 amino acids. CDR3 amino acids: CASSAERTYEQYF. In nucleotides, the CDR3 is TGTGCCAGCAGCGCGGAGCGGACCTACGAGCAGTACTTC.

This chain uses TRBV4-1 with TRBJ2-1; TRBD2 aligns across 7 bases. Germline values: CDR1 MGHRA, CDR2 YSYEKL. The CDR3 is 12 residues long. J was trimmed by 10 bases and V by 1 base; bases with no gene match: 1. The CDR3 is CASSQAGREQFF. CDR3 nucleotides: TGCGCCAGCAGCCAAGCCGGGAGGGAGCAGTTCTTC.

This sequence joins TRBV27 and TRBJ1-5; D unresolved. Germline-derived CDR1 and CDR2 are MNHEY and SMNVEV (reference sequence). Trimming took off 1 base at V and 6 bases at J, with 13 bases between the two ends. The CDR3 spans 15 residues. The CDR3 loop is CASSLFPGLSQPQHF. The CDR3 nucleotides are TGTGCCAGCAGTTTATTTCCGGGTCTAAGTCAGCCCCAGCATTTT.

V is TRBV27 and J is TRBJ1-1; D not certain. The CDR3 has 14 residues. Germline CDR1 MNHEY, CDR2 SMNVEV (reference sequence). Trimming cost V 4 bases and J 3 bases, with 12 bases left between them. CDR3 sequence reads: CASSSGSLDTEAFF. The DNA for the CDR3 is TGTGCCAGCAGTTCCGGGTCCTTGGACACTGAAGCTTTCTTT.

The genes are TRBV10-3 and TRBJ2-7; no definite D call. V lost 3 bases, J lost 0 bases, and 9 bases lay in between. This CDR3 contains 14 residues. In germline, CDR1 is ENHRY, CDR2 SYGVKD. This CDR3 reads CAISDGRRSYEQYF. DNA of the CDR3: TGTGCCATCAGTGACGGCCGCCGCTCCTACGAGCAGTACTTC.

In DNA, the CDR3 is TGTGCCAGCAGCGAGCTAGGCACCGGGGAGCTGTTTTTT. Protein product: CASSELGTGELFF. The chain joins TRBV9 to TRBJ2-2; D uncertain. With 3 bases removed from V and 4 bases from J, the gap between germline ends came to 7 bases. CDR3 length: 13 residues. Germline assignment: CDR1 SGDLS and CDR2 YYNGEE.

This chain uses TRBV9 with TRBJ2-2; D remains ambiguous. Germline V gene data show CDR1 as SGDLS and CDR2 as YYNGEE. V dropped 5 bases and J dropped 7 bases, with 6 bases sitting between them. This CDR3 is 11 amino acids long. The chain's CDR3 is CASRAGGELFF. CDR3 nucleotides: TGTGCCAGCAGGGCTGGCGGGGAGCTGTTTTTT.

This sequence joins TRBV15 and TRBJ2-3, with a tentative D call TRBD1 (5 bases). CDR1 is LNHNV and CDR2 is YYDKDF in the germline V gene (reference sequence). This CDR3 region has 15 residues. The V gene lost 1 base and the J gene lost 5 bases, with 13 bases spanning the gap. The CDR3 DNA follows: TGTGCCACCAGCAGAGTTTCGACAGTTGGAGATACGCAGTATTTT. Its protein product is CATSRVSTVGDTQYF.